Below are 23 T cell receptor beta chains sequenced from a single sample in a study of blood T cell repertoires in COVID-19. TCRdb keeps only in-frame clones here, not all; method: immunoSEQ multiplex PCR. The data contain around 310,000 clones, around nine tenths of them singletons. The specimen sequenced was PBMCs or T cells enriched from blood (not recorded which). The source of these receptors is a woman aged 30 to 39 who had recovered from COVID-19.

The gene calls are TRBV3-1 (or the pseudogene TRBV3-2) and TRBJ2-1, with 10 bases that match TRBD2. J gave up 3 bases and V 1 base, and 9 bases lay outside the gene matches. Germline values: CDR1 LGHDT, CDR2 YNNKEL (reference sequence). The CDR3 runs to 18 residues. The chain's CDR3 is CASSQVKRTSGDYNEQFF. CDR3 sequence (DNA): TGTGCCAGCAGCCAAGTCAAGCGGACTAGCGGTGACTACAATGAGCAGTTCTTC.

This sequence joins TRBV18 and TRBJ2-7; 13 nucleotides match TRBD2. V shed 3 bases and J 4 bases; nucleotides not matched to a gene: 9. The CDR3 loop spans 17 amino acids. The V gene's germline CDR1 is KGHSH and CDR2 LQKENI. CDR3 coding DNA: TGTGCCAGCTCACCGAGGACTAGCGGGAGTATCCCTTACGAGCAGTACTTC. It codes for CASSPRTSGSIPYEQYF.

The CDR3 DNA reads TGTGCCAGCAGTTTATCCTTAGGCGGGAAGCGCACAGATACGCAGTATTTT. As protein: CASSLSLGGKRTDTQYF. The chain combines TRBV27 with TRBJ2-3; D perhaps matches TRBD2 (6 bases). Germline lookup yields CDR1 MNHEY and CDR2 SMNVEV (reference sequence). This CDR3 comprises 17 residues. V lost 0 bases to trimming and J lost 1 base, with 14 bases between them.

J is TRBJ1-2 and V is TRBV27; the match to TRBD1 covers 8 bases. Per the germline V gene, CDR1 is MNHEY and CDR2 is SMNVEV (reference sequence). CDR3 length equals 14 residues. V was pared by 4 bases and J by 4 bases, with 5 bases of the junction left unmatched. CDR3 region: CASSYRQGSYGYTF. CDR3 bases: TGTGCCAGCAGTTACCGACAGGGGAGCTATGGCTACACCTTC.

This rearrangement joins TRBV27 to TRBJ2-1; TRBD1 matches 9 bases. The CDR3 is made up of 14 amino acids. V was pared by 4 bases and J by 6 bases, with 4 bases of the junction left unmatched. The V gene's germline CDR1 is MNHEY and CDR2 SMNVEV (reference sequence). This CDR3 reads CASSSGQGGNEQFF. The DNA for the CDR3 is TGTGCCAGCAGTTCGGGACAGGGAGGCAATGAGCAGTTCTTC.

This sequence joins TRBV5-4 and TRBJ2-5, with TRBD1 identical over 8 bases. Germline V CDR1 and CDR2: SGHNT, YYREEE (reference sequence). The CDR3 spans 14 residues. The junction had 4 bases not matched to a gene; V was cut back by 4 bases and J by 2 bases. Here the CDR3 reads CASSPGTGQETQYF. CDR3 sequence (DNA): TGTGCCAGCAGCCCCGGGACAGGTCAAGAGACCCAGTACTTC.

The count of this clone is one. The genes are TRBV27 and TRBJ2-3; TRBD2 matches at 12 bases. Germline CDR1 and CDR2: MNHEY and SMNVEV (reference sequence). The CDR3 runs to 16 residues. The V gene end was trimmed by 5 bases and the J gene end by 0 bases; junction bases not matched to a gene: 3. CDR3 loop: CASSTGTSGSTDTQYF. CDR3 coding DNA: TGTGCCAGCAGTACCGGGACTAGCGGGAGCACAGATACGCAGTATTTT.

The chain recombines TRBV10-3 with TRBJ2-1; 8 bases are shared with TRBD2. The CDR3 has 17 residues. CDR1 and CDR2 (germline): ENHRY, SYGVKD. Trimming took 3 bases from V and 6 from J; bases not matched to a gene: 13. The CDR3 region has the DNA TGTGCCATCAGTGAATTCCTTGAGGAGCGGGAGTTCAATGAGCAGTTCTTC. Encoded protein: CAISEFLEEREFNEQFF.

This chain uses TRBV5-3 with TRBJ2-7, with TRBD1 as a possible D gene (6 bases). TRBV5-3 is an open reading frame whose function is uncertain. The V end was cut by 6 bases, the J end by 3 bases, with 16 bases between. This CDR3 contains 14 residues. CDR3 bases: TGTGCCAGAACCAGACAGGTCCTAGGCTACGAGCAGTACTTC. Translating gives CARTRQVLGYEQYF.

The J gene is TRBJ2-2, the V gene TRBV27; 9 bases agree with TRBD1. The CDR3 contains 16 residues. Germline CDR1 and CDR2: MNHEY and SMNVEV (reference sequence). After removal of 6 bases from V and 5 bases from J, the junction contained 10 bases not matched to a gene. CDR3 amino acids: CASSRTGTGLTGELFF. The CDR3 coding sequence is TGTGCCAGCAGCCGAACCGGGACAGGGTTGACCGGGGAGCTGTTTTTT.

The CDR3 DNA follows: TGCGCCAGCAGCGTTACAGGGGGCTGGAACACTGAAGCTTTCTTT. It is translated as CASSVTGGWNTEAFF. The J gene is TRBJ1-1, the V gene TRBV5-1, with 9 bases that match TRBD1. Losses at the gene ends were 4 bases for V and 1 base for J; bases not matched to a gene: 5. The germline V gene has CDR1 SGHRS and CDR2 YFSETQ. The CDR3 is made up of 15 amino acids.

CDR3 DNA sequence: TGTGCCAGCAAACGGGGTAATCAGCCCCAGCATTTT. Its protein is CASKRGNQPQHF. The gene calls are TRBV21-1 and TRBJ1-5. TRBV21-1 has pseudogene status. The CDR3 runs to 12 residues.

The V gene is TRBV4-2, the J gene TRBJ1-6; unclear D gene. CDR3 length: 17 amino acids. Trimming removed 0 bases at V and 8 bases at J, with 17 bases between. Germline values: CDR1 LGHNA, CDR2 YNFKEQ. The CDR3 is CASSQDLGVPFYSPLHF. The CDR3 bases are TGTGCCAGCAGCCAAGATCTAGGCGTGCCCTTTTATTCACCCCTCCACTTT.

The chain has TRBV14 and TRBJ1-5; D is perhaps TRBD1 (6 bases). CDR1 SGHDN and CDR2 FVKESK come from the germline V gene. The CDR3 is made up of 15 amino acids. V lost 4 bases, J lost 4 bases, and 14 bases lay in between. The CDR3, as DNA: TGTGCCAGCAGCCCCATGGGGGCGGATAATCAGCCCCAGCATTTT. Translating gives CASSPMGADNQPQHF.

This chain links TRBV18 with TRBJ2-2, with 10 bases fitting TRBD2. Trimming took 8 bases from V and 2 from J; bases not matched to a gene: 5. Per the germline V gene, CDR1 is KGHSH and CDR2 is LQKENI. The CDR3 loop spans 15 amino acids. DNA for the CDR3: TGTGCCAGCCGCGGACTAGCGGATAACACCGGGGAGCTGTTTTTT. It encodes CASRGLADNTGELFF.

V and J are TRBV7-9 and TRBJ2-7; D perhaps matches TRBD1 (6 bases). The CDR3 spans 13 residues. Germline CDR1 reads SEHNR; CDR2 reads FQNEAQ (reference sequence). V lost 6 bases and J lost 2, with 11 bases in between. The chain's CDR3 is CASSRTVPYEQYF. The CDR3 DNA follows: TGTGCCAGCAGTCGGACAGTACCCTACGAGCAGTACTTC.

The rearrangement links TRBV7-3 to TRBJ2-3, with D hard to call. From germline, CDR1 is SGHTA and CDR2 FQGTGA. The CDR3 loop spans 13 amino acids. Trimming left V 4 bases short and J 0 bases short, with 5 bases between. CDR3 amino acids: CASSSFSTDTQYF. CDR3 DNA sequence: TGTGCCAGCAGCTCATTTAGCACAGATACGCAGTATTTT.

This clone appeared a few times. The chain employs TRBV19 and TRBJ1-5; D unclear. V lost 5 bases, J lost 2 bases, and 25 bases lay in between. Germline loops: CDR1 LNHDA, CDR2 SQIVND (reference sequence). CDR3 length: 19 residues. This CDR3 is CASSPHGGGVNWGNQPQHF. The CDR3, as DNA: TGTGCCAGTAGTCCCCATGGCGGCGGGGTAAACTGGGGCAATCAGCCCCAGCATTTT. The variable domain in full, completed from reference TRBV19 and TRBJ1-5, reads DGGITQSPKYLFRKEGQNVTLSCEQNLNHDAMYWYRQDPGQGLRLIYYSQIVNDFQKGDIAEGYSVSREKKESFPLTVTSAQKNPTAFYLCASSPHGGGVNWGNQPQHFGDGTRLSIL.

This chain connects TRBV29-1 to TRBJ1-5; a possible D gene is TRBD1 (5 bases). The CDR3 is made up of 13 amino acids. CDR1 is SQVTM, CDR2 ANQGSEA, per germline. V dropped 4 bases and J dropped 6 bases, with 13 bases sitting between them. CDR3 sequence: CSVAATGGQPQHF. The CDR3 DNA sequence: TGCAGCGTTGCAGCCACAGGTGGTCAGCCCCAGCATTTT.

The V gene is TRBV10-1, the J gene TRBJ2-4; D remains ambiguous. Trimming shortened V by 11 bases and J by 8 bases, and 19 bases separated the two germline ends. The CDR3 has 13 residues. Germline CDR1 WNHNN, CDR2 SYGVQD (reference sequence). CDR3 protein: CAAFPRSVDIQYF. CDR3 DNA: TGCGCCGCCTTTCCTCGGTCCGTAGACATTCAGTACTTC.

The rearrangement joins TRBV13 to TRBJ2-1; unclear D gene. V was trimmed by 0 bases and J by 3 bases, leaving 6 bases between them. CDR3 size: 14 residues. CDR1 PRHDT and CDR2 FYEKMQ come from the germline V gene (reference sequence). CDR3 sequence: CASSLGLNYNEQFF. In DNA form, the CDR3 reads TGTGCCAGCAGCTTAGGGCTAAACTACAATGAGCAGTTCTTC.

This chain connects TRBV7-2 to TRBJ2-3; 8 bases agree with TRBD2. Germline CDR1 is SGHTA and CDR2 is FQGNSA. The CDR3 extends over 17 amino acids. The trim removed 8 bases at V and 1 base at J, leaving 14 bases unmatched. This CDR3 reads CASLESRRGDGTDTQYF. Written as DNA, the CDR3 is TGTGCCAGCCTCGAGTCCCGGCGGGGGGATGGCACAGATACGCAGTATTTT.

This clone was seen a few times. The chain recombines TRBV6-6 with TRBJ1-5; no clear D. CDR1 and CDR2 (germline): MNHNY, SVGAGI (reference sequence). Between the trimmed V and J ends, which lost 8 bases and 4 bases, there was a span of 15 bases. The CDR3 covers 14 residues. The CDR3 region is CASGLPGSNQPQHF. CDR3 sequence (DNA): TGTGCCAGCGGACTACCAGGTTCTAATCAGCCCCAGCATTTT.